These 25 T cell receptor beta chains came from one sample sequenced in a study of T cells in Graves' hyperthyroidism and ophthalmopathy. From RNA transcripts, TCR beta CDR3 regions were amplified. HTBI primers were the set used in a first-round RT-PCR of the TCR CDR3. TCRdb re-analysed the multiplex PCR reads in MiXCR, keeping a single row per CDR3 protein. This sample has roughly 500,000 distinct CDR3 sequences; roughly 15% occur once, and the top ten carry about 31%. The specimen sequenced was blood. The receptors originated from a woman aged 25 to 39 with Graves' ophthalmopathy.

About this clonotype itself: A much larger clone is a single base away; this may be a read error. The rearrangement joins TRBV6-1 to TRBJ2-1, with D tentatively TRBD1 or TRBD2 (5 bases each). Germline CDR1 MNHNS, CDR2 SASEGT. With 6 bases removed from V and 10 bases from J, the gap between germline ends came to 19 bases. The CDR3 has 14 residues. The CDR3 DNA reads TGTGCCAGCAGAGCCGGGACGCATTTCTACGAGCAGTTCTTC. Its translation: CASRAGTHFYEQFF.

A remark on this clonotype: The junction departs from germline at one end; a sequencing error may be responsible. The chain couples TRBV5-1 to TRBJ2-7, with a possible D match to TRBD2 (6 bases). The CDR3 has 13 amino acids. The V gene's germline CDR1 is SGHRS and CDR2 YFSETQ. The CDR3 coding sequence is TGTGCCAGCGGCGGGACGTACTCCTACGAGCAGTACTTC. Residues: CASGGTYSYEQYF.

The rearrangement links TRBV4-1 to TRBJ2-3; 16 bases are shared with TRBD2. With 3 bases clipped from V and 0 bases from J, the junction kept 6 bases outside the gene matches. The germline V gene encodes CDR1 MGHRA and CDR2 YSYEKL. This CDR3 has 19 amino acids. The chain's CDR3 is CASSHLGLAGGSSTDTQYF. Here the CDR3 DNA reads TGCGCCAGCAGCCACCTGGGACTAGCGGGAGGGTCTAGCACAGATACGCAGTATTTT.

This clonotype was seen many times. This chain joins TRBV7-9 and TRBJ2-1, with D possibly matching TRBD1 (6 bases). Germline values: CDR1 SEHNR, CDR2 FQNEAQ (reference sequence). V dropped 3 bases and J dropped 7 bases, with 16 bases sitting between them. The CDR3 is 15 amino acids. The CDR3 is CASSLGQGVRNEQFF. The CDR3 coding sequence is TGTGCCAGCAGCTTGGGACAAGGGGTTCGTAATGAGCAGTTCTTC.

This clonotype was detected a few times. The chain couples TRBV5-4 to TRBJ2-7; D may correspond to TRBD1 or TRBD2 (5 bases each). The CDR3 is 14 amino acids. Germline V lookup: CDR1 SGHNT, CDR2 YYREEE (reference sequence). V gave up 4 bases and J gave up 4 bases, with 15 bases separating them. The CDR3 reads CASSPIGAGYEQYF. CDR3 DNA sequence: TGTGCCAGCAGCCCGATAGGGGCGGGTTACGAGCAGTACTTC.

V and J are TRBV27 and TRBJ1-3; tentative D call: TRBD1 (6 bases). This CDR3 comprises 14 residues. The V end was cut by 6 bases, the J end by 4 bases, with 13 bases between. Germline V gives CDR1 MNHEY, CDR2 SMNVEV (reference sequence). In nucleotides, the CDR3 is TGTGCCAGCAGAACAGGGATCTCAGGAAACACCATATATTTT. Its protein product is CASRTGISGNTIYF.

In this sample, this clonotype turned up a few times. The CDR3, as DNA: TGTGCCAGCAGTTTTTCTAGCCTCACCGGTGAGCAGTTCTTC. Translated: CASSFSSLTGEQFF. The chain carries TRBV27 and TRBJ2-1; D is perhaps TRBD2 (5 bases). This CDR3 spans 14 amino acids. Germline V gene lookup returns CDR1 MNHEY and CDR2 SMNVEV (reference sequence). V lost 3 bases and J 9 bases, leaving 15 bases between the germline ends.

This clonotype was seen many times. The chain is built from TRBV24-1 and TRBJ2-1, with TRBD2 as a possible D gene (7 bases). The CDR3 is 16 residues long. Germline V gene sequence: CDR1 KGHDR, CDR2 SFDVKD. V lost 4 bases, J lost 6 bases, and 18 bases lay in between. CDR3 bases: TGTGCCACCAGTGACCGGGGGGCGGGAAAGCTCAATGAGCAGTTCTTC. Amino acid sequence: CATSDRGAGKLNEQFF.

This clonotype was counted at least ten times. The CDR3 reads CASRRGPPYEQYF. The CDR3 DNA reads TGTGCCAGCAGGAGGGGACCCCCCTACGAGCAGTACTTC. V gene TRBV6-1 combines with J gene TRBJ2-7; D tentatively fits TRBD1 or TRBD2 (5 bases each). The CDR3 spans 13 residues. CDR1 is MNHNS, CDR2 SASEGT, per germline. The ends were cut back, 6 bases at V and 2 bases at J, with 11 bases in the middle.

This chain joins TRBV14 and TRBJ2-7; TRBD2 matches 12 bases. The germline V gene encodes CDR1 SGHDN and CDR2 FVKESK. CDR3 size: 16 residues. V was pared by 3 bases and J by 7 bases, with 10 bases of the junction left unmatched. CDR3 in amino acids: CASSHDTPGLAGEQYF. The CDR3, as DNA: TGTGCCAGCAGCCACGATACCCCGGGACTAGCGGGTGAGCAGTACTTC.

The sample holds many counts of this clonotype. The DNA for the CDR3 is TGCAGTGCTAGGGAAGACGTGAGGGAGCAGTACTTC. Amino acid sequence: CSAREDVREQYF. The rearrangement joins TRBV20-1 to TRBJ2-7, with D uncertain. The germline V gene has CDR1 DFQATT and CDR2 SNEGSKA (reference sequence). The CDR3 length is 12 residues. V was shortened by 3 bases and J by 7 bases, with 13 bases between the two germline ends.

This clonotype has only a few counts. The V call is TRBV6-1, the J call TRBJ2-4; unclear D gene. CDR1 is MNHNS and CDR2 is SASEGT in the germline V gene. With 0 bases removed from V and 8 bases from J, the gap between germline ends came to 11 bases. The CDR3 runs to 14 residues. This CDR3 is CASSEADGMDIQYF. For the CDR3, the DNA is TGTGCCAGCAGTGAAGCAGATGGGATGGACATTCAGTACTTC.

This clonotype has a count of ten or more. Here the CDR3 DNA reads TGTGCCAGCAGTTACAGATGGACAGGGGGCTATGAGCAGTTCTTC. Translating gives CASSYRWTGGYEQFF. V gene TRBV6-2 or TRBV6-3 combines with J gene TRBJ2-1, with TRBD1 matching 11 bases. Trimming removed 2 bases from V and 8 bases from J; junction bases left unmatched: 5. The CDR3 length is 15 residues. The V gene's germline CDR1 is MNHEY and CDR2 SVGEGT.

This clonotype has a count of ten or more. This chain links TRBV20-1 with TRBJ2-7; 9 bases fit TRBD1. This CDR3 has 15 amino acids. The germline gives CDR1 DFQATT, CDR2 SNEGSKA (reference sequence). The ends lost 6 bases at V and 3 bases at J; junction bases unmatched: 12. DNA of the CDR3: TGCAGTGCCCCGGCCCGTAAGACAGGGGGCTACGAGCAGTACTTC. It codes for CSAPARKTGGYEQYF.

Points on this clonotype: Since a much larger clone is just one base distant, this may be a read error. The chain links TRBV9 to TRBJ1-4, with 10 bases fitting TRBD1. Trimming cost V 3 bases and J 3 bases; bases outside gene matches: 8. CDR1 SGDLS and CDR2 YYNGEE come from the germline V gene. CDR3 size: 17 residues. The CDR3 here is CASSEGTGALANEKLFF. The DNA of the CDR3 is TGTGCCAGCAGCGAGGGGACAGGGGCCCTAGCTAATGAAAAACTGTTTTTT.

This clonotype was recorded many times. The genes are TRBV6-2 or TRBV6-3 and TRBJ2-7; TRBD2 aligns across 8 bases. In germline, CDR1 is MNHEY, CDR2 SVGEGT. The junction had 5 bases not matched to a gene; V was cut back by 2 bases and J by 2 bases. The CDR3 extends over 15 amino acids. Here the CDR3 reads CASSYGAGGAYEQYF. DNA of the CDR3: TGTGCCAGCAGTTACGGGGCGGGAGGTGCCTACGAGCAGTACTTC.

The rearrangement joins TRBV5-6 to TRBJ1-4, with D uncertain. The CDR3 totals 14 residues. V lost 4 bases and J 8 bases, leaving 15 bases between the germline ends. Germline CDR1 is SGHDT and CDR2 is YYEEEE. The CDR3 loop is CASSNNPILEKLFF. The CDR3, as DNA: TGTGCCAGCAGCAACAACCCCATCCTCGAAAAACTGTTTTTT.

This clonotype was seen many times. The chain combines TRBV30 with TRBJ2-7; possible D gene TRBD1, 5 bases. Germline V gene data show CDR1 as GTSNPN and CDR2 as SVGIG (reference sequence). The CDR3 sequence is 12 residues long. V dropped 0 bases and J dropped 6 bases, with 9 bases sitting between them. CDR3 sequence reads: CAWSVRQGEQYF. As DNA, the CDR3 is TGTGCCTGGAGTGTTCGGCAGGGCGAGCAGTACTTC.

The chain has TRBV11-1 and TRBJ2-7; D not resolved. In germline, CDR1 is SGHAT, CDR2 FQDESV (reference sequence). V lost 5 bases, J lost 2 bases, and 13 bases lay in between. The CDR3 loop spans 14 amino acids. CDR3 amino acids: CASSPLNGPYEQYF. CDR3 sequence (DNA): TGTGCCAGCAGCCCCTTAAACGGCCCCTACGAGCAGTACTTC.

The table lists this clonotype with many counts. The V and J genes are TRBV6-1 and TRBJ1-2; D not certain. This CDR3 is built from 13 residues. The V gene lost 1 base and the J gene lost 2 bases, with 5 bases spanning the gap. The germline V gene has CDR1 MNHNS and CDR2 SASEGT. The CDR3 reads CASSEERNYGYTF. CDR3 in DNA: TGTGCCAGCAGTGAAGAAAGAAACTATGGCTACACCTTC.

J is TRBJ1-1 and V is TRBV20-1; tentative D call: TRBD1 (5 bases). CDR3 length equals 14 residues. CDR1 and CDR2 from the germline V gene are DFQATT and SNEGSKA (reference sequence). Trimming left V 3 bases short and J 0 bases short, with 11 bases between. In DNA form, the CDR3 reads TGCAGTGCTAGGACAGAAAGCATGAACACTGAAGCTTTCTTT. It is translated as CSARTESMNTEAFF.

The J gene is TRBJ2-5, the V gene TRBV20-1; 7 bases match TRBD2. V was clipped by 5 bases and J by 0 bases; unmatched bases: 9. Looked up from germline, CDR1 is DFQATT and CDR2 is SNEGSKA (reference sequence). The CDR3 extends over 15 amino acids. CDR3 sequence: CSAWGGARYQETQYF. The CDR3 DNA follows: TGCAGTGCTTGGGGGGGAGCGCGATACCAAGAGACCCAGTACTTC.

The chain employs TRBV11-2 and TRBJ2-1; a weak D match, TRBD2 (6 bases). The J call may be mistaken, given a closer DNA end match to TRBJ2-7. This CDR3 comprises 13 residues. Germline V CDR1 and CDR2: SGHAT, FQNNGV. CDR3 sequence reads: CASSTRLDNEQYF. The CDR3 DNA follows: TGTGCCAGCAGCACACGACTAGACAATGAGCAGTACTTC.

The chain links TRBV7-6 to TRBJ2-1; D remains unclear. The CDR3 is 15 residues long. Germline V gives CDR1 SGHVS, CDR2 FNYEAQ. The V and J ends lost 0 bases and 5 bases respectively, with 11 bases between them. CDR3 nucleotide sequence: TGTGCCAGCAGCTTAGCGCAAATACGAAACAATGAGCAGTTCTTC. Translated: CASSLAQIRNNEQFF.

The chain uses TRBV28 and TRBJ1-2; 11 bases match TRBD1. The CDR3 covers 12 residues. The germline V gene encodes CDR1 MDHEN and CDR2 SYDVKM. The V segment lost 5 bases and the J segment 10 bases; nucleotides outside the gene matches: 3. In DNA, the CDR3 is TGTGCCAGCAGTCTGGGACAGGGGGACTACACCTTC. The encoded protein is CASSLGQGDYTF.